This T cell receptor beta chain comes out of a study of Ad26.COV2.S vaccination and SARS-CoV-2 variants. Study-wide background: Among those in the COV1001 Ad26.COV2.S trial arm was the donor. In the study, Ad26.COV2.S was injected intramuscularly once, or twice 56 days apart. Study-level points and caveats: Compared with placebo recipients, vaccine recipients had higher spike-specific TCR breadth. Quantification of TCR breadth and depth may have yielded underestimates of total T cell responses.

A remark on this clone: The antigen remains unidentified.

Using immunoSEQ multiplex PCR, the repertoire was profiled, and TCRdb retains in-frame clones only, with some absent. The sample consists of hundreds of thousands of clones, around 89% of them appearing once. The treatment is: some 20 received Ad26.COV2.S at low or high dose, single or two shots; about 5 received placebo; per-sample allocation not given. Collection of the samples took place on day 63 after the first injection of vaccine or placebo. Germline V gives CDR1 SNHLY, CDR2 FYNNEI. V lost 2 bases and J lost 4, with 8 bases in between. The CDR3 contains 13 residues. The chain links TRBV2 to TRBJ1-2; the D is unclear. The clonotype was recovered from a person aged 18-60 years who received the Ad26.COV2.S COVID-19 vaccine or a placebo. The sample in question was peripheral blood, obtained in a trial of Ad26.COV2.S vaccine versus placebo. CDR3 sequence: CASSESGSYGYTF. The CDR3, as DNA: TGTGCCAGCAGTGAATCGGGCAGCTATGGCTACACCTTC. The whole variable domain, filled in from reference TRBV2 and TRBJ1-2, reads EPEVTQTPSHQVTQMGQEVILRCVPISNHLYFYWYRQILGQKVEFLVSFYNNEISEKSEIFDDQFSVERPDGSNFTLKIRSTKLEDSAMYFCASSESGSYGYTFGSGTRLTVV.